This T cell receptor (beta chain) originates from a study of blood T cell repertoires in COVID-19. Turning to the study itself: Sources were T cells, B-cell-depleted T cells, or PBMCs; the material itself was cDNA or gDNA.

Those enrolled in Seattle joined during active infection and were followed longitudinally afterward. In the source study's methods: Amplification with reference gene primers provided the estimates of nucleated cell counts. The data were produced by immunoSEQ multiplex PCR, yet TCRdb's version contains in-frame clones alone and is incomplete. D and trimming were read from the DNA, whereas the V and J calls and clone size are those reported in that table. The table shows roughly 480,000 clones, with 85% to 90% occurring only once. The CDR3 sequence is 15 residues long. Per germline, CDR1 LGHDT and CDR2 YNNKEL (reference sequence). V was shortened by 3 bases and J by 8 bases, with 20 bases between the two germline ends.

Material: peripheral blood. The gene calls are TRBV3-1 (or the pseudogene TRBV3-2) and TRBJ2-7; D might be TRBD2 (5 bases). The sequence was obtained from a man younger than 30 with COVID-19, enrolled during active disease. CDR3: CASSHYSGVLFQQYF. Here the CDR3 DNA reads TGTGCCAGCAGCCACTACAGCGGAGTTTTATTCCAGCAGTACTTC.